This TCR beta chain originates from a study of early T cells in non-severe SARS-CoV-2 infection. Overall study: Chains stayed unpaired after sequencing of bulk RNA from unsorted whole blood.

Individual cDNA molecules each received unique molecular identifiers attached to them. Each CDR3 protein gets one entry after TCRdb re-called the 5' RACE reads with MiXCR. Found here are about 58,000 distinct CDR3 sequences, around 12% of them singletons; the top ten hold about 4%. With respect to this clonotype: Its antigen is as yet unknown.

Germline CDR1 LGHNA, CDR2 YNFKEQ. V gave up 5 bases and J gave up 6 bases, with 10 bases separating them. The CDR3 runs to 13 residues. Findings of the study overall: Private and CD4 specificities were missed by VDJdb matching, skewed to anti-spike CD8.

This chain connects TRBV4-2 to TRBJ2-2; unclear D gene. The sequence derives from an adult who was a healthcare worker with PCR-confirmed SARS-CoV-2 infection or an uninfected control (not recorded which). The sample taken for sequencing was whole blood. The CDR3 DNA sequence: TGTGCCAGCAGCTCACAGACTGCCGGGGAGCTGTTTTTT. Translated, it gives CASSSQTAGELFF.